The 24 T cell receptor beta chains presented below share a single source sample, sequenced in a study of blood T cell repertoires in COVID-19. TCRdb's table, derived via immunoSEQ multiplex PCR, lists solely in-frame clones and lacks some. The sample lists some 120,000 clones, approximately 87% occurring once. Sequenced sample: peripheral blood. The receptors come from a man aged 30 to 45 with acute or convalescent COVID-19.

The chain couples TRBV7-3 to TRBJ2-7; 8 positions agree with TRBD1. From germline, CDR1 is SGHTA and CDR2 FQGTGA. Trimming at V came to 4 bases and at J to 7 bases, leaving 12 bases not matched to a gene. This CDR3 spans 15 amino acids. The CDR3 DNA follows: TGTGCCAGCAGCTGCACCGGGACAGGCCCGGGGGAGCAGTACGTC. This sequence encodes CASSCTGTGPGEQYV.

V and J are TRBV11-2 and TRBJ2-1; 9 bases agree with TRBD1. This CDR3 is 16 amino acids long. V lost 4 bases and J lost 2; bases outside the gene matches: 6. CDR1 SGHAT and CDR2 FQNNGV come from the germline V gene. The CDR3 nucleotides are TGTGCCAGCAGCTCCTTACAGGGGGCGGCCTACAATGAGCAGTTCTTC. It encodes CASSSLQGAAYNEQFF.

The V gene is TRBV25-1, the J gene TRBJ1-2; a possible D gene is TRBD1 (5 bases). The V end lost 3 bases, the J end lost 6 bases, and 11 bases lay between the germline ends. The CDR3 is 13 amino acids. Looked up from germline, CDR1 is MGHDK and CDR2 is SYGVNS. The CDR3 protein is CASSDRVVHGYTF. The CDR3 coding sequence is TGTGCCAGCAGTGACAGGGTAGTCCATGGCTACACCTTC.

The rearrangement links TRBV9 to TRBJ1-3; weak D call: TRBD1 (6 bases). Germline V gene lookup returns CDR1 SGDLS and CDR2 YYNGEE. With 3 bases removed from V and 4 bases from J, the gap between germline ends came to 14 bases. The CDR3 is 15 residues long. CDR3 nucleotides: TGTGCCAGCAGCGAAACCGGGACACTAGGAAACACCATATATTTT. Translating it yields CASSETGTLGNTIYF.

This clone was picked up one time. This chain links TRBV19 with TRBJ1-3; 7 bases map to TRBD1. The CDR3 runs 14 residues. After removal of 8 bases from V and 0 bases from J, the junction contained 4 bases not matched to a gene. Germline values: CDR1 LNHDA, CDR2 SQIVND (reference sequence). CDR3 region: CASEEGASGNTIYF. The DNA for the CDR3 is TGTGCCAGTGAGGAGGGGGCCTCTGGAAACACCATATATTTT.

The chain carries TRBV5-6 and TRBJ2-7; a weak D match, TRBD1 (6 bases). The CDR3 is 13 amino acids. Per germline, CDR1 SGHDT and CDR2 YYEEEE. V was trimmed by 4 bases and J by 3 bases, leaving 11 bases between them. The CDR3 is CASSPRDNYEQYV. Written as DNA, the CDR3 is TGTGCCAGCAGCCCCCGGGACAACTACGAGCAGTACGTC.

The V gene is TRBV6-2 or TRBV6-3, the J gene TRBJ1-2; a weak D match, TRBD1 (5 bases). This CDR3 is built from 14 residues. Germline V gene lookup returns CDR1 MNHEY and CDR2 SVGEGT. Trimming stripped 2 bases from V and 3 bases from J, with 10 bases between. CDR3 loop: CASSYVGPDYGYTF. As DNA, the CDR3 is TGTGCCAGCAGTTACGTGGGGCCGGACTATGGCTACACCTTC.

The chain joins TRBV2 to TRBJ2-3; D might be TRBD1 (6 bases). The V end was cut by 3 bases, the J end by 1 base, with 11 bases between. The CDR3 has 15 residues. CDR1 and CDR2 (germline): SNHLY, FYNNEI. The CDR3 here is CASSEGQLRTDTQYF. The CDR3 coding sequence is TGTGCCAGCAGTGAGGGACAACTTCGCACAGATACGCAGTATTTT.

This chain links TRBV6-2 or TRBV6-3 with TRBJ1-3, with D hard to call. V was cut by 5 bases and J by 0 bases, with 8 bases left in between. From germline, CDR1 is MNHEY and CDR2 SVGEGT. CDR3 length: 14 amino acids. CDR3 nucleotides: TGTGCCAGCAGTGCGTCTTACTCTGGAAACACCATATATTTT. Translated: CASSASYSGNTIYF.

V and J are TRBV5-1 and TRBJ2-5; 7 bases agree with TRBD1. V lost 1 base, J lost 4 bases, and 7 bases stayed unmatched. Germline lookup yields CDR1 SGHRS and CDR2 YFSETQ. This CDR3 has 15 amino acids. The CDR3 is CASSLPSHRGETQYF. DNA of the CDR3: TGCGCCAGCAGCTTGCCCTCCCACAGGGGAGAGACCCAGTACTTC.

The gene calls are TRBV9 and TRBJ1-6; TRBD1 aligns across 10 bases. The germline gives CDR1 SGDLS, CDR2 YYNGEE. The length of the CDR3 is 15 residues. V gave up 2 bases and J gave up 8 bases; unmatched junction bases: 4. CDR3 sequence: CASSVSGTGDSPLHF. The DNA of the CDR3 is TGTGCCAGCAGCGTCTCCGGGACAGGGGATTCACCCCTCCACTTT.

V usage is TRBV3-1 (or the pseudogene TRBV3-2) and J usage is TRBJ1-2, with TRBD1 identical over 9 bases. Germline CDR1 and CDR2: LGHDT and YNNKEL (reference sequence). Trimming took 4 bases from V and 3 from J; bases not matched to a gene: 6. The CDR3 loop spans 15 amino acids. The CDR3 nucleotides are TGTGCCAGCAGCCCCCGACAGGGGGATTACTATGGCTACACCTTC. It codes for CASSPRQGDYYGYTF.

A single count supports this clone. This rearrangement joins TRBV7-9 to TRBJ2-1, with D perhaps matching TRBD2 (6 bases). With 1 base removed from V and 5 bases from J, the gap between germline ends came to 15 bases. The germline V gene encodes CDR1 SEHNR and CDR2 FQNEAQ (reference sequence). The CDR3 runs 16 residues. The CDR3 here is CASSLDWSSANNEQFF. The CDR3 DNA follows: TGTGCCAGCAGCTTAGATTGGTCTAGCGCTAACAATGAGCAGTTCTTC.

This chain links TRBV5-6 with TRBJ2-7; 7 bases are a match to TRBD1. This CDR3 is 14 amino acids long. Germline V lookup: CDR1 SGHDT, CDR2 YYEEEE. V lost 0 bases to trimming and J lost 3 bases; unmatched junction nucleotides: 3. The CDR3 sequence is CASSLGDSLYEQYF. The CDR3 nucleotides read TGTGCCAGCAGCTTGGGGGACAGCCTCTACGAGCAGTACTTC.

V usage is TRBV19 and J usage is TRBJ1-4; no reliable D call. The V end was cut by 2 bases, the J end by 11 bases, with 9 bases between. Per the germline V gene, CDR1 is LNHDA and CDR2 is SQIVND (reference sequence). The CDR3 is 12 residues long. The CDR3 loop is CASSIHVGKLFF. The CDR3 DNA sequence: TGTGCCAGTAGTATACATGTCGGGAAACTGTTTTTT.

V and J are TRBV6-1 and TRBJ1-5; D gene ambiguous. CDR1 and CDR2 from the germline V gene are MNHNS and SASEGT. The germline V and J ends were trimmed by 3 bases and 6 bases, with 9 bases remaining between them. This CDR3 spans 13 amino acids. This CDR3 is CASSEWRSQPQHF. The DNA for the CDR3 is TGTGCCAGCAGTGAGTGGCGGAGTCAGCCCCAGCATTTT.

The chain couples TRBV6-2 or TRBV6-3 to TRBJ1-2; D remains ambiguous. CDR3 length: 12 amino acids. V lost 4 bases, J lost 3 bases, and 6 bases lay in between. CDR1 and CDR2 from the germline V gene are MNHEY and SVGEGT. The CDR3 sequence: CASSWLDYGYTF. CDR3 nucleotide sequence: TGTGCCAGCAGTTGGCTTGACTATGGCTACACCTTC.

This clone was observed once. The gene calls are TRBV6-1 and TRBJ1-3; D is undetermined. The germline V and J ends were trimmed by 2 bases and 6 bases, with 11 bases remaining between them. Germline CDR1 and CDR2: MNHNS and SASEGT. CDR3 length: 14 residues. CDR3 sequence: CASSELRGENTIYF. CDR3 sequence (DNA): TGTGCCAGCAGTGAACTCCGGGGTGAAAACACCATATATTTT.

The V call is TRBV5-1, the J call TRBJ2-3; 13 bases agree with TRBD2. Germline CDR1 reads SGHRS; CDR2 reads YFSETQ. The CDR3 has 19 residues. V gave up 0 bases and J gave up 3 bases; unmatched junction bases: 10. The CDR3 is CASSLALAGGQSGTDTQYF. CDR3 in DNA: TGCGCCAGCAGCTTGGCACTAGCGGGGGGGCAGTCCGGGACAGATACGCAGTATTTT.

V and J are TRBV13 and TRBJ2-3; 7 positions match TRBD1. V dropped 0 bases and J dropped 0; count of bases not matched to a gene: 3. The CDR3 has 16 amino acids. Germline CDR1 reads PRHDT; CDR2 reads FYEKMQ (reference sequence). The CDR3 region has the DNA TGTGCCAGCAGCTTAGGGACAGGGTGGAGCACAGATACGCAGTATTTT. As protein: CASSLGTGWSTDTQYF.

J is TRBJ2-7 and V is TRBV7-9, with 8 bases lining up with TRBD1. CDR1 is SEHNR, CDR2 FQNEAQ, per germline (reference sequence). Trimming cost V 4 bases and J 3 bases; bases outside gene matches: 14. The CDR3 loop spans 17 amino acids. In DNA form, the CDR3 reads TGTGCCAGCAGCTCTACTACAGGACAGGGAAATGACTACGAGCAGTACTTC. This translates into CASSSTTGQGNDYEQYF.

This clone occurred a few times. The CDR3: CASSRGLERSTDTQYF. CDR3 sequence (DNA): TGTGCCAGCAGCCGAGGGCTTGAAAGGAGCACAGATACGCAGTATTTT. V and J are TRBV7-9 and TRBJ2-3, with a tentative D call TRBD2 (5 bases). Germline loops: CDR1 SEHNR, CDR2 FQNEAQ (reference sequence). This CDR3 has 16 amino acids. The ends were cut back, 5 bases at V and 0 bases at J, with 15 bases in the middle.

This clone was seen a handful of times. The chain uses TRBV25-1 and TRBJ1-2; 9 bases fit TRBD1. Germline values: CDR1 MGHDK, CDR2 SYGVNS. The CDR3 spans 12 residues. The junction had 3 bases not matched to a gene; V was cut back by 7 bases and J by 6 bases. The CDR3 coding sequence is TGTGCCAGCACGACAGGGGGAAATGGCTACACCTTC. Translating it yields CASTTGGNGYTF.

V gene TRBV29-1 combines with J gene TRBJ2-5; D not resolved. From germline, CDR1 is SQVTM and CDR2 ANQGSEA. The ends were cut back, 1 base at V and 3 bases at J, with 15 bases in the middle. The CDR3 is made up of 15 amino acids. The CDR3 spells CSVEARRDPKETQYF. The CDR3 DNA reads as TGCAGCGTTGAAGCTAGACGAGATCCGAAAGAGACCCAGTACTTC.